This entry lists 5 T cell receptor beta chains sequenced from one sample in a study of blood T cell repertoires in COVID-19. Data came from immunoSEQ multiplex PCR; TCRdb stores just in-frame clones and leaves some out. The sample includes about 150,000 clones, around 80% seen only once; the top ten take less than 50%. The specimen was peripheral blood. The receptors derive from a human donor in a cohort sampled during active COVID-19.

The chain links TRBV19 to TRBJ2-2, with TRBD1 as a possible D gene (5 bases). The CDR3 extends over 12 amino acids. The germline CDR1 and CDR2 sequences are LNHDA and SQIVND (reference sequence). V was shortened by 3 bases and J by 7 bases, with 6 bases between the two germline ends. CDR3 sequence: CASSIRGGELFF. In nucleotides, the CDR3 is TGTGCCAGTAGTATTAGGGGCGGGGAGCTGTTTTTT. Complete variable domain (other parts from reference TRBV19 and TRBJ2-2): DGGITQSPKYLFRKEGQNVTLSCEQNLNHDAMYWYRQDPGQGLRLIYYSQIVNDFQKGDIAEGYSVSREKKESFPLTVTSAQKNPTAFYLCASSIRGGELFFGEGSRLTVL.

The chain recombines TRBV4-3 with TRBJ1-4; 9 bases map to TRBD1. Trimming cost V 1 base and J 7 bases; bases outside gene matches: 4. The CDR3 runs to 15 residues. The germline gives CDR1 LGHNA, CDR2 YSLEER. CDR3 sequence (DNA): TGCGCCAGCAGCCAAGGGACAGGGGAAGGTGAAAAACTGTTTTTT. It yields the protein CASSQGTGEGEKLFF.

This clone showed up just a few times. The rearrangement joins TRBV3-1 (or the pseudogene TRBV3-2) to TRBJ2-1; unclear D gene. Germline V gene lookup returns CDR1 LGHDT and CDR2 YNNKEL (reference sequence). V dropped 0 bases and J dropped 9 bases, with 15 bases sitting between them. The CDR3 covers 15 residues. CDR3 sequence reads: CASSQERGSLGEQFF. In nucleotides, the CDR3 is TGTGCCAGCAGCCAAGAAAGAGGTAGCCTGGGTGAGCAGTTCTTC.

The CDR3 reads CASSQDRDSFYEQYF. For the CDR3, the DNA is TGCGCCAGCAGCCAGGACCGGGACAGCTTCTACGAGCAGTACTTC. This chain connects TRBV4-3 to TRBJ2-7; 7 nucleotides line up with TRBD1. J lost 3 bases, V lost 3 bases, and 8 bases had no gene match. Germline-derived CDR1 and CDR2 are LGHNA and YSLEER. The CDR3 is made up of 15 amino acids.

CDR3: CASSALAGIQETQYF. The CDR3 DNA reads as TGTGCCAGCAGCGCACTAGCGGGGATCCAAGAGACCCAGTACTTC. The V gene is TRBV7-8, the J gene TRBJ2-5; 10 bases are shared with TRBD2. Unmatched junction bases numbered 4, after V lost 5 bases and J lost 1 base. The CDR3 is made up of 15 amino acids. Per germline, CDR1 SGHVS and CDR2 FQNEAQ.